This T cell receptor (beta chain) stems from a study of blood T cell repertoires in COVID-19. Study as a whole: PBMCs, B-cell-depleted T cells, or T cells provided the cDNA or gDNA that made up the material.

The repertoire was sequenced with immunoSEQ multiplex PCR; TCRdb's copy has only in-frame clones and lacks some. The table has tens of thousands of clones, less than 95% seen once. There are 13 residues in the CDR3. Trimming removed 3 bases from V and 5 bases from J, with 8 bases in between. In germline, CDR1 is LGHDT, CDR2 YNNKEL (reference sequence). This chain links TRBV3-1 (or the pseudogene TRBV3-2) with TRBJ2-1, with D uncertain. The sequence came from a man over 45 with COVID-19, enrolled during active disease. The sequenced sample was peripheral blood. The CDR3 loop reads CASSHSRDNEQFF. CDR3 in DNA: TGTGCCAGCAGCCATTCTAGAGACAATGAGCAGTTCTTC.